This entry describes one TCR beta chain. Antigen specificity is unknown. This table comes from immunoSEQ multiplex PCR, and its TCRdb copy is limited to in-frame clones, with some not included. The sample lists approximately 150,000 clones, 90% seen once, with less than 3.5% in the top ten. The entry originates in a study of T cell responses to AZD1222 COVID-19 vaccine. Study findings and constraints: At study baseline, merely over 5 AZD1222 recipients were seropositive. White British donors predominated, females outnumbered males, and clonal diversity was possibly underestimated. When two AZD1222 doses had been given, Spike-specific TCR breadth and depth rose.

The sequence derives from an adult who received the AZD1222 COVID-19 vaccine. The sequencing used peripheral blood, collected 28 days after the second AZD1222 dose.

Here the CDR3 reads CASSPTGTGKGYTF. The CDR3 bases are TGTGCCAGCAGCCCAACCGGGACAGGAAAGGGCTACACCTTC. V gene TRBV6-5 combines with J gene TRBJ1-2; 8 nucleotides match TRBD1. Germline loops: CDR1 MNHEY, CDR2 SVGAGI. This CDR3 has 14 amino acids. With V trimmed by 6 bases and J by 8 bases, 11 bases remained unmatched.